This T cell receptor beta chain derives from a study of response to subunit inactivated influenza vaccine. Regarding the study as a whole: A suggestion made by the authors is that each seasonal influenza vaccination recruits few new T cells.

This clonotype was seen ten or more times. The antigen remains undetermined. Between the trimmed V and J ends, which lost 4 bases and 0 bases, there was a span of 4 bases. The CDR3 sequence is 14 residues long. CDR1 MDHEN and CDR2 SYDVKM come from the germline V gene. MiXCR, applied by TCRdb to the RT-PCR reads, yields one record per CDR3 protein. The repertoire holds fewer than 600,000 distinct CDR3 sequences, with 6.5% to 8% as singletons. The sequence came from a man between 45 and 75 years old who received an inactivated influenza vaccine. The sequencing here drew on PBMCs from blood, taken 23 to 25 months after vaccination. This rearrangement joins TRBV28 to TRBJ2-6; unclear D gene. The CDR3, as DNA: TGTGCCAGCAGTTACTACTCTGGGGCCAACGTCCTGACTTTC. Amino acid sequence: CASSYYSGANVLTF. Together with reference TRBV28 and TRBJ2-6, the CDR3 gives the full variable domain: DVKVTQSSRYLVKRTGEKVFLECVQDMDHENMFWYRQDPGLGLRLIYFSYDVKMKEKGDIPEGYSVSREKKERFSLILESASTNQTSMYLCASSYYSGANVLTFGAGSRLTVL.